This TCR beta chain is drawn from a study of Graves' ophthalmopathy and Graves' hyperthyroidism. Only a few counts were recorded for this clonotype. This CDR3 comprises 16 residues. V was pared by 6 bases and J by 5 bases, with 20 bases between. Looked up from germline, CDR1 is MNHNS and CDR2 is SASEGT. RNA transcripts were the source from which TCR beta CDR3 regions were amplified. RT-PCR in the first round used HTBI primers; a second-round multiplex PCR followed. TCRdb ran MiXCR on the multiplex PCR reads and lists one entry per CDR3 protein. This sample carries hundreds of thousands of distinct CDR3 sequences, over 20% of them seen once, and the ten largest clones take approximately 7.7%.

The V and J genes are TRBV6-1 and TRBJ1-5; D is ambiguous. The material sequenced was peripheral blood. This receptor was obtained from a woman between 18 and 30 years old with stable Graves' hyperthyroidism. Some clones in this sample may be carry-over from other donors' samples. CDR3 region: CASSDLTDWEDQPQHF. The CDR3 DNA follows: TGTGCCAGCAGCGATCTTACAGATTGGGAGGATCAGCCCCAGCATTTT.